One sample yielded the 18 T cell receptor beta chains listed below, sequenced in a study of regulatory T cells in long-lasting Graves disease. Time point described: newly diagnosed GD, antithyroid drugs for less than 3 months. With RNA extracted from PBMCs as input, the TCR library was made. Building the TCR beta libraries relied on iRepertoire HTBI primers, and CDR3 regions underwent Arm-PCR. TCRdb fed the multiplex PCR reads into MiXCR, producing one record per CDR3 protein. The table shows 450,000 to 600,000 distinct CDR3 sequences, with roughly 15% occurring only once. In addition, the sample was reused for a study of T cells in Graves' hyperthyroidism and ophthalmopathy.

The material sequenced was peripheral blood mononuclear cells (PBMCs), taken at new diagnosis, from a patient treated with antithyroid drugs. Receptors originate from a man aged 40-55 years with Graves disease.

This clonotype was seen at least ten times. The chain employs TRBV28 and TRBJ2-3; possibly TRBD2 for D (6 bases). Trimming removed 5 bases at V and 9 bases at J, with 18 bases between. The CDR3 is 14 amino acids. The germline gives CDR1 MDHEN, CDR2 SYDVKM. CDR3 sequence: CASSPGTGVGTQYF. As DNA, the CDR3 is TGTGCCAGCAGTCCAGGGACGGGGGTCGGCACGCAGTATTTT. The whole variable domain, filled in from reference TRBV28 and TRBJ2-3, reads DVKVTQSSRYLVKRTGEKVFLECVQDMDHENMFWYRQDPGLGLRLIYFSYDVKMKEKGDIPEGYSVSREKKERFSLILESASTNQTSMYLCASSPGTGVGTQYFGPGTRLTVL.

This clonotype was recorded many times. The V call is TRBV28, the J call TRBJ2-1, with a possible D match to TRBD2 (5 bases). The J call may be in error: the DNA end matches TRBJ2-3 better. Per germline, CDR1 MDHEN and CDR2 SYDVKM. The CDR3 contains 12 residues. Here the CDR3 DNA reads TGTGCCAGCAGTTTACCCGGGAAGGAGCAGTATTTT. This sequence encodes CASSLPGKEQYF.

This clonotype appeared many times. The genes are TRBV20-1 and TRBJ2-1; D is possibly TRBD1 or TRBD2 (5 bases each). CDR3 length: 15 residues. V lost 4 bases, J lost 0 bases, and 13 bases lay in between. Germline V lookup: CDR1 DFQATT, CDR2 SNEGSKA (reference sequence). In nucleotides, the CDR3 is TGCAGTGCTACCGGGACGAGAAGCTCCTACAATGAGCAGTTCTTC. Translating gives CSATGTRSSYNEQFF.

This clonotype has just a few counts. A much larger clonotype is one base distant, so this may be a read error. The genes are TRBV5-1 and TRBJ1-4; TRBD1 might be the D (6 bases). Germline lookup yields CDR1 SGHRS and CDR2 YFSETQ. This CDR3 contains 14 residues. For the CDR3, the DNA is TGCGCCAGCAGCCAGGACAGCGTCAGTGAAGAACTGTTTTTT. This sequence encodes CASSQDSVSEELFF.

This rearrangement joins TRBV19 to TRBJ2-1, with D possibly being TRBD1 or TRBD2 (5 bases each). This CDR3 contains 14 residues. Trimming removed 5 bases from V and 5 bases from J, with 13 bases in between. CDR1 is LNHDA and CDR2 is SQIVND in the germline V gene (reference sequence). As DNA, the CDR3 is TGTGCCAGTAGTCCCTCTGAGGGGAACAATGAGCAGTTCTTC. It yields the protein CASSPSEGNNEQFF.

Comments on this clonotype: It is likely a read error: a sequence one base away is far more abundant. V gene TRBV7-8 combines with J gene TRBJ2-7; 9 bases are a match to TRBD2. J was trimmed by 7 bases and V by 4 bases; bases with no gene match: 8. Germline V gene sequence: CDR1 SGHVS, CDR2 FQNEAQ. This CDR3 has 14 amino acids. The CDR3 here is CASSYLAGRNEQYF. The CDR3 bases are TGTGCCAGCAGCTACCTAGCGGGAAGGAATGAGCAGTACTTC.

This clonotype was seen repeatedly, ten times or more. V usage is TRBV13 and J usage is TRBJ2-4; D is uncertain. The CDR3 has 11 amino acids. The V gene lost 0 bases and the J gene lost 8 bases, with 2 bases spanning the gap. The germline V gene has CDR1 PRHDT and CDR2 FYEKMQ (reference sequence). Here the CDR3 DNA reads TGTGCCAGCAGCTTAGGAGACATTCAGTACTTC. Its protein product is CASSLGDIQYF.

V gene TRBV19 combines with J gene TRBJ2-1; 10 nucleotides line up with TRBD1. The ends lost 8 bases at V and 7 bases at J; junction bases unmatched: 8. The CDR3 length is 14 residues. The germline V gene encodes CDR1 LNHDA and CDR2 SQIVND (reference sequence). The CDR3 DNA reads as TGTGCCAGTCCTCCGGGACAGGGGTCAAATGAGCAGTTCTTC. The encoded protein is CASPPGQGSNEQFF.

This clonotype was recorded many times. The rearrangement links TRBV27 to TRBJ2-1; maybe TRBD2 (6 bases). The CDR3 has 14 residues. Germline values: CDR1 MNHEY, CDR2 SMNVEV (reference sequence). V lost 5 bases and J lost 6, with 14 bases in between. The CDR3 region is CASSAGTASNEQFF. The CDR3 region has the DNA TGTGCCAGCAGTGCAGGGACTGCTAGCAATGAGCAGTTCTTC.

The rearrangement uses TRBV5-8 and TRBJ1-5, with D possibly matching TRBD1 (5 bases). Trimming shortened V by 1 base and J by 4 bases, and 9 bases separated the two germline ends. Germline values: CDR1 SGHTS, CDR2 YDEGEE. The CDR3 is made up of 14 amino acids. The CDR3 DNA reads TGTGCCAGCAGCTTGCGACAGCAGAATCAGCCCCAGCATTTT. Its protein is CASSLRQQNQPQHF.

This clonotype was counted many times. The chain is built from TRBV5-1 and TRBJ2-1; TRBD2 agrees at 7 bases. This CDR3 region has 15 residues. Trimming at V came to 5 bases and at J to 3 bases, leaving 8 bases not matched to a gene. From germline, CDR1 is SGHRS and CDR2 YFSETQ. CDR3 protein: CASSSDPGGYNEQFF. The CDR3 DNA reads TGCGCCAGCAGTTCTGACCCGGGGGGCTACAATGAGCAGTTCTTC.

This clonotype was recorded many times. This chain connects TRBV18 to TRBJ1-4; no clear D gene. The V end was cut by 6 bases, the J end by 8 bases, with 10 bases between. Germline V gene sequence: CDR1 KGHSH, CDR2 LQKENI. The CDR3 is made up of 12 amino acids. The CDR3 DNA reads TGTGCCAGCTCCGAGGCGGACGAAAAACTGTTTTTT. Translation: CASSEADEKLFF.

This clonotype was recorded at least ten times. The gene calls are TRBV28 and TRBJ1-4, with 9 bases aligning to TRBD1. Germline values: CDR1 MDHEN, CDR2 SYDVKM. This CDR3 contains 18 residues. With 5 bases clipped from V and 8 bases from J, the junction kept 18 bases outside the gene matches. This CDR3 is CASSRAPGQGGWDEKLFF. In DNA form, the CDR3 reads TGTGCCAGCAGTCGGGCGCCGGGACAGGGAGGTTGGGACGAAAAACTGTTTTTT.

In nucleotides, the CDR3 is TGTGCCAGCAGCCAAGACGGGTGGGTAGGAACAGATACGCAGTATTTT. Its protein is CASSQDGWVGTDTQYF. This chain links TRBV4-2 with TRBJ2-3; D remains ambiguous. CDR1 is LGHNA, CDR2 YNFKEQ, per germline. Trimming removed 0 bases from V and 3 bases from J, with 13 bases in between. The CDR3 loop spans 16 amino acids.

The gene calls are TRBV6-1 and TRBJ2-2, with 12 nucleotides matching TRBD2. CDR1 MNHNS and CDR2 SASEGT come from the germline V gene. The CDR3 covers 15 residues. J was trimmed by 4 bases and V by 8 bases; bases with no gene match: 5. The chain's CDR3 is CASQRLAGATGELFF. The CDR3 region has the DNA TGTGCCAGCCAACGACTAGCGGGAGCCACCGGGGAGCTGTTTTTT.

This clonotype was picked up a small number of times. The chain employs TRBV2 and TRBJ2-4, with D possibly called TRBD1 or TRBD2 (5 bases each). Between the trimmed V and J ends, which lost 10 bases and 6 bases, there was a span of 25 bases. CDR1 SNHLY and CDR2 FYNNEI come from the germline V gene. This CDR3 is 16 amino acids long. This chain's CDR3 is CATTVGFRDALNIQYF. CDR3 DNA sequence: TGTGCCACCACGGTCGGATTCCGGGACGCCTTAAACATTCAGTACTTC.

About this clonotype: A much larger clone lies one base from this, so it may be a read error. CDR3 in amino acids: CASSLASQHYEQHF. The CDR3 DNA is TGTGCCAGCAGCTTGGCTTCCCAGCACTACGAGCAGCACTTC. This chain links TRBV5-6 with TRBJ2-7; D gene ambiguous. There are 14 residues in the CDR3. CDR1 is SGHDT, CDR2 YYEEEE, per germline. Full variable domain (missing parts from reference TRBV5-6 and TRBJ2-7): DAGVTQSPTHLIKTRGQQVTLRCSPKSGHDTVSWYQQALGQGPQFIFQYYEEEERQRGNFPDRFSGHQFPNYSSELNVNALLLGDSALYLCASSLASQHYEQHFGPGTRLTVT.

This chain connects TRBV27 to TRBJ2-7, with D perhaps matching TRBD1 (7 bases). The CDR3 is 14 amino acids. Germline V CDR1 and CDR2: MNHEY, SMNVEV (reference sequence). V was shortened by 3 bases and J by 5 bases, with 14 bases between the two germline ends. DNA for the CDR3: TGTGCCAGCAGTTTCCAAAGCAGGGGGGACGAGCAGTACTTC. Translating it yields CASSFQSRGDEQYF.